This TCR beta chain was found in a study of T cell repertoires in cytomegalovirus infection. Study as a whole: Matching HLA type, along with CMV infection, was indicated by public TCR beta signatures.

This CDR3 is 17 amino acids long. Germline CDR1 SGHTA, CDR2 FQGNSA. Losses at the gene ends were 1 base for V and 2 bases for J; bases not matched to a gene: 10. Study-wide results and limits: Cumulative frequency of public TCR beta families picked out carriers of CMV plus the relevant HLA. In two of eight donors, the top clonotype was HLA-C-restricted CMV-specific.

Ten or more counts support this clonotype. Its antigen is unknown. TCRdb reanalysed the reads using MiXCR and keeps one entry per CDR3 protein. The table shows some 450,000 distinct CDR3 sequences, with about 33% occurring only once. The TCR was taken from a human donor in good health (CMV status not recorded). Some clones in this sample may be carry-over from other donors' samples. The material sequenced was PBMCs. The chain couples TRBV7-2 to TRBJ2-5, with 7 bases aligning to TRBD2. The CDR3 DNA follows: TGTGCCAGCAGCTTAGTTGGGAGGGGAGCCCGACAAGAGACCCAGTACTTC. This sequence encodes CASSLVGRGARQETQYF.